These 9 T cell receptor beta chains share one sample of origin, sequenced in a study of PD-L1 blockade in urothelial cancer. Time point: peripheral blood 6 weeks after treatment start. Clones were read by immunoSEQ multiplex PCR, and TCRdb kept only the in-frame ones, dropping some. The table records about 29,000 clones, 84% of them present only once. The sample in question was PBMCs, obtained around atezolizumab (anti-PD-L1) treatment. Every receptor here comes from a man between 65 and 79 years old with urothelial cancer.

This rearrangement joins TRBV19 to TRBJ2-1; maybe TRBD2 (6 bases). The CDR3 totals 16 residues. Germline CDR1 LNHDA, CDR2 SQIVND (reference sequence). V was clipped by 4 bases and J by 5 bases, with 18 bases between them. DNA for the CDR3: TGTGCCAGTAGTACCCAATATCAGGGACTGCACAATGAGCAGTTCTTC. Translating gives CASSTQYQGLHNEQFF.

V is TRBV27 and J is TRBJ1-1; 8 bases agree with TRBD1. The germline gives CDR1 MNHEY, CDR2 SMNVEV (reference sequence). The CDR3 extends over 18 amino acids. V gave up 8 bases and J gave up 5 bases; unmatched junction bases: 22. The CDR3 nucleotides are TGTGCCAGCGTAGTCGATATGGACAGGGCCTCAACGAGAACTGAAGCTTTCTTT. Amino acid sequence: CASVVDMDRASTRTEAFF.

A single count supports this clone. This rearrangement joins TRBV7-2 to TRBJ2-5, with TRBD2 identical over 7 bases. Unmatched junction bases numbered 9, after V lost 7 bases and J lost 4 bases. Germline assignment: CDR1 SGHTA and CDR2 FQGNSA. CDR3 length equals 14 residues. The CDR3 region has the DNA TGTGCCAGCAAAGGGACTACCCTTTCAGAGACCCAGTACTTC. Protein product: CASKGTTLSETQYF. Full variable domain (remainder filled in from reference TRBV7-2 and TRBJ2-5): GAGVSQSPSNKVTEKGKDVELRCDPISGHTALYWYRQSLGQGLEFLIYFQGNSAPDKSGLPSDRFSAERTGGSVSTLTIQRTQQEDSAVYLCASKGTTLSETQYFGPGTRLLVL.

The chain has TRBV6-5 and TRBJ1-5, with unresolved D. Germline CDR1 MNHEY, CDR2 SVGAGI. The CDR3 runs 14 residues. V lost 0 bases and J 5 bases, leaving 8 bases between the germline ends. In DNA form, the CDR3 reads TGTGCCAGCAGTTACTCGGAGGGAGATCAGCCCCAGCATTTT. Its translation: CASSYSEGDQPQHF.

The chain's CDR3 is CASSASGGTNYGYTF. For the CDR3, the DNA is TGTGCCAGCTCAGCCTCGGGGGGCACTAACTATGGCTACACCTTC. This chain links TRBV18 with TRBJ1-2; a weak D match, TRBD1 (6 bases). Germline CDR1 is KGHSH and CDR2 is LQKENI. The CDR3 has 15 residues. V lost 5 bases, J lost 0 bases, and 13 bases lay in between.

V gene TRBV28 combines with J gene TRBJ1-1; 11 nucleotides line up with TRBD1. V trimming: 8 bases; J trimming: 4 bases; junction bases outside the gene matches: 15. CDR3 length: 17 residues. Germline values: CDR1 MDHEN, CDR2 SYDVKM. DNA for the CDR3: TGTGCCAGCTCCAATACTCGGGACAGGGGGTATGGCACTGAAGCTTTCTTT. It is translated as CASSNTRDRGYGTEAFF.

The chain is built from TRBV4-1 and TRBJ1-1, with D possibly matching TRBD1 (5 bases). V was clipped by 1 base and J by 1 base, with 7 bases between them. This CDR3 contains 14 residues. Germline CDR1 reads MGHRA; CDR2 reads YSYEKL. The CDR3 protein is CASSQGGPNTEAFF. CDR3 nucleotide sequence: TGCGCCAGCAGCCAAGGGGGCCCGAACACTGAAGCTTTCTTT.

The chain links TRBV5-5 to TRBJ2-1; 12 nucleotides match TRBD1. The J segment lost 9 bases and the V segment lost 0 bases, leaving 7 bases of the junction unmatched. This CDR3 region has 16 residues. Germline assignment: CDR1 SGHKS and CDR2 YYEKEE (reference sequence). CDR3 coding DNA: TGTGCCAGCAGCTTGGTAGGGACAGGGGGCTGGGTTGAGCAGTTCTTC. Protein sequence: CASSLVGTGGWVEQFF.

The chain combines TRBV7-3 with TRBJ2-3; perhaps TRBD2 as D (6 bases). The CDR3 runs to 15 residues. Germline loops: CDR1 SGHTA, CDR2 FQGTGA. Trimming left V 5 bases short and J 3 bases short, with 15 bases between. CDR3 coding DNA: TGTGCCAGCAGCCCTGCGGCGGGGCCTACAGATACGCAGTATTTT. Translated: CASSPAAGPTDTQYF. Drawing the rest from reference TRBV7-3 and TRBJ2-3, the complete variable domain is GAGVSQTPSNKVTEKGKYVELRCDPISGHTALYWYRQSLGQGPEFLIYFQGTGAADDSGLPNDRFFAVRPEGSVSTLKIQRTERGDSAVYLCASSPAAGPTDTQYFGPGTRLTVL.